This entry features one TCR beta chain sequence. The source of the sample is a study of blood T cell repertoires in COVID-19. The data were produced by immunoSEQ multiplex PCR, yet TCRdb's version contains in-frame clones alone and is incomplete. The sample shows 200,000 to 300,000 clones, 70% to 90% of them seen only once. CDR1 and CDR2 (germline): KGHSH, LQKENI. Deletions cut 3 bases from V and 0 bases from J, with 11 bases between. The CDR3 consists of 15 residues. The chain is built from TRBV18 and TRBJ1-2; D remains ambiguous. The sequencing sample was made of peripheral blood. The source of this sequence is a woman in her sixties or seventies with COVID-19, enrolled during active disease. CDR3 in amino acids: CASSPAGGTNYGYTF. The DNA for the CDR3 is TGTGCCAGCTCACCCGCGGGAGGGACTAACTATGGCTACACCTTC.